This TCR beta chain was obtained from a study of blood T cell repertoires in COVID-19. On the study more broadly: Sample material is recorded as cDNA or gDNA derived from T cells, B-cell-depleted T cells, or PBMCs.

Seattle patient enrollment occurred during active infection, with longitudinal follow-up thereafter. CDR3 length: 15 residues. Germline CDR1 ENHRY, CDR2 SYGVKD. Trimming at V came to 3 bases and at J to 6 bases, leaving 11 bases not matched to a gene. Libraries were prepared by immunoSEQ multiplex PCR; TCRdb keeps only in-frame clonotypes and omits some of them. This table has approximately 200,000 clones, about 84% appearing once. The sample consisted of peripheral blood. The rearrangement uses TRBV10-3 and TRBJ2-7, with 7 bases lining up with TRBD2. This TCR was sampled from a person in their 70s with COVID-19, enrolled during active disease. This CDR3 reads CAISEAGPLYGEQYF. CDR3 bases: TGTGCCATCAGTGAAGCGGGGCCGCTCTATGGCGAGCAGTACTTC.